These T cell receptor beta chains were read from a single sample in a study of blood T cells in healthy people across ages. TCRdb fed the 5' RACE reads into MiXCR, producing one record per CDR3 protein. The sample records 950,000 to 1,200,000 distinct CDR3 sequences, less than 45% being singletons. The sample taken for sequencing was blood. These receptors were taken from a man aged 18-30 years in good health. Each CDR3 is given with its conserved first and last residue. The order of the fields is V gene, clone size, J gene, D gene, CDR3 protein, CDR3 DNA. The D gene is left open where the match is weak. For some rows the clone size is stated as once, few or many, or as a class when expanded; others skip it.

TRBV12-3/TRBV12-4,.,TRBJ2-1,.,CASSLVGRGSNNEQFF,TGTGCCAGCAGTTTAGTCGGACGGGGGTCTAACAATGAGCAGTTCTTC
TRBV6-6,.,TRBJ2-1,.,CASSYSGAGPSYNEQFF,TGTGCCAGCAGTTACTCAGGGGCGGGCCCCTCCTACAATGAGCAGTTCTTT
TRBV4-1,.,TRBJ1-4,.,CASSQIIGAGEKLFF,TGCGCCAGCAGCCAAATCATCGGAGCGGGCGAAAAACTGTTTTTT
TRBV4-1,.,TRBJ2-7,TRBD1,CASSQESTGPNYEQYF,TGCGCCAGCAGCCAAGAATCGACAGGGCCAAACTACGAGCAGTACTTC
TRBV7-9,few,TRBJ2-7,.,CASSLAVSTYEQYF,TGTGCCAGCAGCTTAGCAGTAAGCACCTACGAGCAGTACTTC
TRBV7-2,.,TRBJ2-1,TRBD1,CASSLGPGGVSYNEQFF,TGTGCCAGCAGCTTAGGTCCAGGGGGAGTTTCCTACAATGAGCAGTTCTTC
TRBV7-9,.,TRBJ1-6,.,CASSWTQNNSPLHF,TGTGCCAGCAGTTGGACACAGAATAATTCACCCCTCCACTTT
TRBV3-1,few,TRBJ2-5,.,CASSQDREQETQYF,TGTGCCAGCAGCCAAGATCGGGAACAAGAGACCCAGTACTTC
TRBV3-1,few,TRBJ1-4,TRBD1,CASSQIQGNEKLFF,TGTGCCAGCAGCCAAATACAGGGGAATGAAAAACTGTTTTTT
TRBV7-9,few,TRBJ2-1,.,CASSQRKGAIGLNEQFF,TGTGCCAGCAGCCAACGTAAGGGTGCGATTGGTCTCAATGAGCAGTTCTTC
TRBV27,few,TRBJ1-4,.,CASSSRGFREKLFF,TGTGCCAGCAGTAGCCGAGGTTTTCGTGAAAAACTGTTTTTT
TRBV14,few,TRBJ2-7,TRBD1,CASSQGTRGQASYEQYF,TGTGCCAGCAGCCAAGGTACGAGGGGGCAAGCTTCCTACGAGCAGTACTTC
TRBV11-2,.,TRBJ1-1,.,CASSLDAINSAEAFF,TGTGCCAGCAGCTTAGATGCAATTAACAGCGCTGAAGCTTTCTTT
TRBV3-1,.,TRBJ2-5,TRBD2,CASRHLAGGYQETQYF,TGTGCCAGCAGACATCTAGCGGGGGGGTACCAAGAGACCCAGTACTTC
TRBV5-4,.,TRBJ2-3,.,CASSKQTSTDTQYF,TGTGCCAGCAGCAAGCAGACTAGCACAGATACGCAGTATTTT
TRBV24-1,.,TRBJ2-3,TRBD2,CATSDLGLARGDMQYF,TGTGCCACCAGTGATTTGGGACTAGCCCGAGGAGATATGCAGTATTTT
TRBV29-1,few,TRBJ2-1,.,CSVESRINEQFF,TGCAGCGTTGAAAGCCGGATCAATGAGCAGTTCTTC
TRBV12-3/TRBV12-4,few,TRBJ2-1,.,CASSPYRETGNEQFF,TGTGCCAGCAGTCCTTACCGAGAAACAGGCAATGAGCAGTTCTTC
TRBV4-3,once,TRBJ2-2,.,CASSQDRGTNPAGELFF,TGCGCCAGCAGCCAAGATCGGGGGACAAACCCGGCCGGGGAGCTGTTTTTT
TRBV29-1,.,TRBJ1-1,.,CSVDPQNTEAFF,TGCAGCGTGGACCCCCAAAACACTGAAGCTTTCTTT
TRBV13,.,TRBJ1-2,TRBD1,CASSWGTGNGYTF,TGTGCCAGCAGCTGGGGGACAGGGAATGGCTACACCTTC
TRBV6-5,.,TRBJ2-7,.,CASSRDSSMHEQYF,TGTGCCAGCAGCCGAGACAGCTCCATGCACGAGCAGTACTTC
TRBV9,.,TRBJ2-1,.,CASSVVSGEQFF,TGTGCCAGCAGCGTAGTATCGGGTGAGCAGTTCTTC
TRBV5-1,.,TRBJ2-1,TRBD2,CASNMGRGLYNEQFF,TGCGCCAGCAACATGGGGCGGGGGTTGTACAATGAGCAGTTCTTC
TRBV12-3/TRBV12-4,few,TRBJ1-2,TRBD1,CASSPGQGAVNNYGYTF,TGTGCCAGCAGCCCGGGACAGGGGGCTGTAAATAACTATGGCTACACCTTC
TRBV2,few,TRBJ2-7,.,CASESHGAYEQYF,TGTGCCAGCGAATCACACGGGGCCTACGAGCAGTACTTC
TRBV20-1,many,TRBJ1-2,.,CSATKTANYGYTF,TGCAGTGCTACAAAGACGGCTAACTATGGCTACACCTTC
TRBV28,.,TRBJ2-5,.,CASSNRPRAPETQYF,TGTGCCAGCAGTAACAGGCCGCGAGCCCCAGAGACCCAGTACTTC
TRBV4-3,many,TRBJ1-5,.,CASSQDRGQPQHF,TGCGCCAGCAGCCAAGATAGGGGTCAGCCCCAGCATTTT
TRBV2,.,TRBJ1-1,.,CASSPRDEAFF,TGTGCCAGCAGTCCACGGGATGAAGCTTTCTTT
TRBV29-1,many,TRBJ2-5,TRBD2,CSARTSAEETQYF,TGCAGCGCTAGGACTAGCGCAGAAGAGACCCAGTACTTC
TRBV20-1,.,TRBJ1-4,.,CSAKPILTNEKLFF,TGCAGTGCCAAACCGATTTTAACTAATGAAAAACTGTTTTTT
TRBV10-2,.,TRBJ2-1,.,CASSDSGGLYNEQFF,TGCGCCAGCAGTGATTCTGGGGGTCTCTACAATGAGCAGTTCTTC
TRBV20-1,few,TRBJ1-1,.,CSAPRVTGWNTEAFF,TGCAGTGCCCCTCGGGTTACGGGTTGGAACACTGAAGCTTTCTTT
TRBV20-1,.,TRBJ1-2,.,CSARAIRETNYGYTF,TGCAGTGCTAGAGCAATCAGGGAGACTAACTATGGCTACACCTTC
TRBV7-9,.,TRBJ1-2,.,CASSDFTQDYGYTF,TGTGCCAGCAGCGACTTCACACAAGACTATGGCTACACCTTC
TRBV6-6,.,TRBJ1-2,TRBD1,CASSYSVTGDRGYTF,TGTGCCAGCAGTTACTCGGTTACAGGGGATCGTGGCTACACCTTC
TRBV28,few,TRBJ2-3,.,CASSFSRATSTDTQYF,TGTGCCAGCAGTTTTTCGAGGGCAACTAGCACAGATACGCAGTATTTT
TRBV2,.,TRBJ2-1,TRBD2,CASSETRTSGFGEQFF,TGTGCCAGCAGTGAAACCCGGACTAGCGGGTTTGGTGAGCAGTTCTTC
TRBV28,.,TRBJ1-2,.,CASSLFNGGERGYTF,TGTGCCAGCAGTTTATTCAACGGAGGGGAGCGTGGCTACACCTTC
TRBV4-3,.,TRBJ1-1,.,CASSQDLDRQATEAFF,TGCGCCAGCAGCCAAGATCTGGACCGGCAGGCCACTGAAGCTTTCTTT
TRBV10-3,few,TRBJ1-2,.,CAISESAANYGYTF,TGTGCCATCAGTGAGTCGGCGGCGAACTATGGCTACACCTTC
TRBV29-1,few,TRBJ1-5,.,CSVGSGYSNQPQHF,TGCAGCGTTGGAAGCGGTTATAGCAATCAGCCCCAGCATTTT
TRBV9,.,TRBJ1-3,TRBD1,CASSETGGSGNTIYF,TGTGCCAGCAGCGAAACAGGGGGATCTGGAAACACCATATATTTT
TRBV5-6,few,TRBJ2-6,.,CASSRALSGANVLTF,TGTGCCAGCAGCCGGGCCTTGAGTGGGGCCAACGTCCTGACTTTC
TRBV9,.,TRBJ1-1,TRBD1,CASSSYDRDRGPEAFF,TGTGCCAGCAGCTCTTACGACCGGGACAGAGGACCTGAAGCTTTCTTT
TRBV7-8,.,TRBJ2-7,.,CASSSDLPSSYNEQYF,TGTGCCAGCAGCTCCGACCTACCGAGCTCCTACAATGAGCAGTACTTC
TRBV20-1,.,TRBJ2-3,TRBD2,CSALRTSGTDTQYF,TGCAGTGCCCTCCGGACTAGCGGCACAGATACGCAGTATTTT
TRBV4-3,.,TRBJ1-1,TRBD1,CASSQDGTGSTEAFF,TGCGCCAGCAGCCAAGACGGGACAGGGTCCACTGAAGCTTTCTTT
TRBV6-2/TRBV6-3,few,TRBJ2-3,.,CASSFQRDTQYF,TGTGCCAGCAGCTTCCAAAGGGATACGCAGTATTTT